Presented here are 19 T cell receptor beta chains from one specimen sequenced in a study of T cell repertoires in cytomegalovirus infection. MiXCR, applied by TCRdb to the reads, yields one record per CDR3 protein. The table shows 450,000 to 650,000 distinct CDR3 sequences, with approximately 25% occurring only once. Sequenced sample: PBMCs. The receptors originated from a human donor in good health (CMV status not recorded). Some clones in this sample may be carry-over from other donors' samples.

This clonotype was recorded a few times. Here the CDR3 DNA reads TGTGCCAGCAGCCCAATGGCAGCGACAGATACGCAGTATTTT. Translation: CASSPMAATDTQYF. This chain uses TRBV7-8 with TRBJ2-3; D remains ambiguous. The CDR3 spans 14 residues. Germline values: CDR1 SGHVS, CDR2 FQNEAQ. V dropped 5 bases and J dropped 3 bases, with 12 bases sitting between them.

This clonotype was counted at least ten times. V gene TRBV7-6 combines with J gene TRBJ1-4, with D unresolved. This CDR3 comprises 13 residues. Germline assignment: CDR1 SGHVS and CDR2 FNYEAQ. V was shortened by 2 bases and J by 12 bases, with 13 bases between the two germline ends. CDR3: CASSLKEVGELFF. The CDR3 region has the DNA TGTGCCAGCAGCTTAAAAGAGGTCGGGGAACTGTTTTTT.

The V gene is TRBV18, the J gene TRBJ2-7; 7 positions match TRBD2. Germline V gene data show CDR1 as KGHSH and CDR2 as LQKENI. The CDR3 spans 13 residues. Trimming took 3 bases from V and 4 from J; bases not matched to a gene: 3. CDR3 bases: TGTGCCAGCTCACCCACGGGACTATACGAGCAGTACGTC. Its translation: CASSPTGLYEQYV.

The V gene is TRBV28, the J gene TRBJ1-1; D call uncertain. CDR3 length equals 15 residues. Germline CDR1 and CDR2: MDHEN and SYDVKM. V was cut by 6 bases and J by 0 bases, with 14 bases left in between. This chain's CDR3 is CASRRINRLNTEAFF. DNA for the CDR3: TGTGCCAGCAGACGTATTAACCGGTTGAACACTGAAGCTTTCTTT.

There are a few counts of this clonotype. The V and J genes are TRBV2 and TRBJ2-1, with 10 nucleotides matching TRBD2. The CDR3 totals 14 residues. The trim removed 8 bases at V and 6 bases at J, leaving 7 bases unmatched. The V gene's germline CDR1 is SNHLY and CDR2 FYNNEI. The CDR3 sequence: CASRRVAGGNEQFF. CDR3 bases: TGTGCCAGCCGTCGTGTAGCGGGAGGCAATGAGCAGTTCTTC.

The V and J genes are TRBV25-1 and TRBJ1-1; 9 positions agree with TRBD1. Looked up from germline, CDR1 is MGHDK and CDR2 is SYGVNS. CDR3 size: 15 residues. After removal of 2 bases from V and 4 bases from J, the junction contained 5 bases not matched to a gene. DNA of the CDR3: TGTGCCAGCAGTGAAATAGGGACAGGGACCACTGAAGCTTTCTTT. It encodes CASSEIGTGTTEAFF.

V and J are TRBV11-2 and TRBJ2-2; 11 bases are a match to TRBD1. This CDR3 is built from 17 residues. Losses at the gene ends were 3 bases for V and 4 bases for J; bases not matched to a gene: 7. Looked up from germline, CDR1 is SGHAT and CDR2 is FQNNGV. For the CDR3, the DNA is TGTGCCAGCAGCTTGGTCGGGACAGGGGGTATCACCGGGGAGCTGTTTTTT. Protein sequence: CASSLVGTGGITGELFF.

The chain recombines TRBV5-6 with TRBJ1-4; D ambiguous. The CDR3 is 14 residues long. Germline CDR1 is SGHDT and CDR2 is YYEEEE. Trimming removed 0 bases at V and 6 bases at J, with 9 bases between. The DNA of the CDR3 is TGTGCCAGCAGCTTGGACGGTAACCATGAAAAACTGTTTTTT. Its translation: CASSLDGNHEKLFF.

This clonotype was observed a few times. The chain links TRBV6-2 or TRBV6-3 to TRBJ2-1; 7 bases fit TRBD2. Trimming at V came to 6 bases and at J to 2 bases, leaving 7 bases not matched to a gene. The CDR3 extends over 15 amino acids. CDR1 and CDR2 (germline): MNHEY, SVGEGT. The CDR3 nucleotides read TGTGCCAGCAGCCCCTCCGGGACTACCTACAATGAGCAGTTCTTC. Amino acid sequence: CASSPSGTTYNEQFF.

The chain couples TRBV6-1 to TRBJ2-3; 7 nucleotides agree with TRBD1. V trimming: 0 bases; J trimming: 5 bases; junction bases outside the gene matches: 8. The germline V gene has CDR1 MNHNS and CDR2 SASEGT. This CDR3 contains 16 residues. CDR3 in DNA: TGTGCCAGCAGTGAAGCCCACGGGACAGTGCTAGATACGCAGTATTTT. Its translation: CASSEAHGTVLDTQYF.

This clonotype was recorded at least ten times. The chain recombines TRBV7-9 with TRBJ2-3; weak D call: TRBD2 (6 bases). There are 16 residues in the CDR3. V lost 3 bases, J lost 2 bases, and 15 bases lay in between. Germline values: CDR1 SEHNR, CDR2 FQNEAQ (reference sequence). CDR3 loop: CASSFSGSPPTDTQYF. In DNA form, the CDR3 reads TGTGCCAGCAGCTTTTCCGGGAGCCCTCCCACAGATACGCAGTATTTT.

The chain's CDR3 is CAWSGQGSHEQYF. The CDR3 nucleotides are TGTGCCTGGAGTGGGCAGGGGTCCCACGAGCAGTACTTC. The chain employs TRBV30 and TRBJ2-7; tentatively, D is TRBD1 (6 bases). Trimming left V 1 base short and J 5 bases short, with 12 bases between. Looked up from germline, CDR1 is GTSNPN and CDR2 is SVGIG (reference sequence). CDR3 length equals 13 residues.

The table lists this clonotype with many counts. CDR3 nucleotide sequence: TGTGCCAGCAGCTTAGTTCGTGTCGCGCGGCCCAATGAGCAGTTCTTC. This encodes CASSLVRVARPNEQFF. The rearrangement joins TRBV7-8 to TRBJ2-1; D ambiguous. The CDR3 length is 16 residues. V dropped 1 base and J dropped 6 bases, with 16 bases sitting between them. Germline CDR1 reads SGHVS; CDR2 reads FQNEAQ.

This clonotype has just a few counts. The rearrangement uses TRBV29-1 and TRBJ2-7, with D perhaps TRBD2 (6 bases). Germline V gives CDR1 SQVTM, CDR2 ANQGSEA. The length of the CDR3 is 12 residues. With 6 bases removed from V and 2 bases from J, the gap between germline ends came to 11 bases. The CDR3 DNA follows: TGCAGCGTCCGGGACTTTGCCTACGAGCAGTACTTC. The encoded protein is CSVRDFAYEQYF.

This clonotype has a count of ten or more. The chain carries TRBV7-2 and TRBJ2-2, with 14 bases aligning to TRBD2. In germline, CDR1 is SGHTA, CDR2 FQGNSA. CDR3 length: 16 amino acids. V shed 4 bases, J shed 4 bases, and the junction held 2 bases outside the gene matches. CDR3 in DNA: TGTGCCAGCAGCTCGGGACTAGCGGGAGCCACCGGGGAGCTGTTTTTT. Amino acids: CASSSGLAGATGELFF.

The chain uses TRBV6-5 and TRBJ2-7; 7 bases are a match to TRBD2. CDR1 and CDR2 from the germline V gene are MNHEY and SVGAGI. The J segment lost 1 base and the V segment lost 6 bases, leaving 12 bases of the junction unmatched. The CDR3 loop spans 16 amino acids. CDR3 sequence reads: CASSPVGGSGSYEQYV. The CDR3 DNA follows: TGTGCCAGCAGCCCCGTTGGCGGGAGTGGGTCCTACGAGCAGTACGTC.

This clonotype has more than one count but fewer than ten. The chain joins TRBV23-1 to TRBJ2-7; TRBD1 is a possible D gene (5 bases). TRBV23-1 is an ORF, and what it does is uncertain. This CDR3 contains 16 residues. The V gene lost 3 bases and the J gene lost 4 bases, with 19 bases spanning the gap. The chain's CDR3 is CASSHTSARVKYEQYV. The CDR3 nucleotides read TGCGCCAGCAGTCATACGAGTGCCAGGGTCAAGTACGAGCAGTACGTC.

V is TRBV6-1 and J is TRBJ2-1; 9 nucleotides align to TRBD1. The CDR3 extends over 15 amino acids. Germline V gives CDR1 MNHNS, CDR2 SASEGT. Losses at the gene ends were 1 base for V and 8 bases for J; bases not matched to a gene: 6. The DNA of the CDR3 is TGTGCCAGCAGTGAAGGGGACAGGGCGCGCCATGAGCAGTTCTTC. Translated: CASSEGDRARHEQFF.

The rearrangement uses TRBV20-1 and TRBJ2-1; 7 bases match TRBD2. Unmatched junction bases numbered 7, after V lost 5 bases and J lost 0 bases. The germline V gene has CDR1 DFQATT and CDR2 SNEGSKA (reference sequence). CDR3 length: 15 residues. In DNA, the CDR3 is TGCAGTGCTTTAGCGGGTACAAGCTCCTACAATGAGCAGTTCTTC. Translating it yields CSALAGTSSYNEQFF.